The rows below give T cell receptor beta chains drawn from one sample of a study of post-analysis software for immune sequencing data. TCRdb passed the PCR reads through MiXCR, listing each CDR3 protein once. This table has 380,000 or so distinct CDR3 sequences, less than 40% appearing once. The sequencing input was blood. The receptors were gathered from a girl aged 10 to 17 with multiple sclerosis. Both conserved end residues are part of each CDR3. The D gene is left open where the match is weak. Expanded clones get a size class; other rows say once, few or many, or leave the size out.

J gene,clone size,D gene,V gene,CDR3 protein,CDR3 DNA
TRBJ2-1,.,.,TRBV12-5,CASAIIGDVGEQFF,TGTGCTAGTGCCATCATTGGGGACGTGGGTGAGCAGTTCTTC
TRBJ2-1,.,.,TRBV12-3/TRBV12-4,CASSPIAGQGREVQFF,TGTGCCAGCAGTCCAATAGCGGGACAGGGTCGGGAGGTGCAGTTCTTC
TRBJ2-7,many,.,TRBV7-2,CASSLAGDYEQYF,TGTGCCAGCAGCTTAGCGGGAGACTACGAGCAGTACTTC
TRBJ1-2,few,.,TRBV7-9,CATDPGAGYGYTF,TGTGCCACCGACCCAGGGGCGGGCTATGGCTACACCTTC
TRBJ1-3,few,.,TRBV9,CASSATGIGGNTIYF,TGTGCCAGCAGCGCCACAGGAATTGGAGGAAACACCATATATTTT
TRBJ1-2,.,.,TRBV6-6,CASTGGGGGYTF,TGTGCCAGCACCGGGGGAGGAGGAGGCTACACCTTC
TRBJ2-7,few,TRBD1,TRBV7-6,CASSLDRDRVDYEQYF,TGTGCCAGCAGCTTAGACCGGGACAGGGTAGACTACGAGCAGTACTTC
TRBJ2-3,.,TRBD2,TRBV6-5,CASSPQTSGVSDTQYF,TGTGCCAGCAGTCCTCAGACTAGCGGGGTGTCAGATACGCAGTATTTT
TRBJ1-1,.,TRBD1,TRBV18,CASSPRTGERAEAFF,TGTGCCAGCTCACCAAGGACAGGGGAAAGGGCTGAAGCTTTCTTT
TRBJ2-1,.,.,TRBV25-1,CASSDLMLGGDEQFF,TGTGCCAGCAGTGATCTCATGCTCGGGGGAGATGAGCAGTTCTTC
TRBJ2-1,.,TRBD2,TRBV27,CASTSGGVRNEQFF,TGTGCCAGTACGAGCGGGGGGGTGCGCAATGAGCAGTTCTTC
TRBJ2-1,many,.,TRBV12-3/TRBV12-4,CASSSTRKFF,TGTGCCAGCAGTTCAACCCGAAAGTTCTTC
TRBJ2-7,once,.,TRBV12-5,CASGLGSTGPGEQYF,TGTGCTAGTGGTTTGGGCTCTACAGGGCCCGGGGAGCAGTACTTC
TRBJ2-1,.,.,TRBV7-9,CASSLDRAEQFF,TGTGCCAGCAGCTTAGACAGGGCGGAACAGTTCTTC
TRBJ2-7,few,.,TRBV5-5,CASSSKGQISYEQYF,TGTGCCAGCAGCTCGAAAGGACAAATTTCCTACGAGCAGTACTTC
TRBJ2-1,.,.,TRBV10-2,CASNFWDQEGSGEQFF,TGCGCCAGCAATTTTTGGGACCAAGAGGGGTCGGGTGAGCAGTTCTTC
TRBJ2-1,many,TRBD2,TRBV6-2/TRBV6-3,CASSGSWIAGGRSEQFF,TGTGCCAGCAGTGGTTCATGGATCGCGGGGGGGCGAAGTGAGCAGTTCTTC
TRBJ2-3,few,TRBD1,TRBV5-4,CASSIGQGVTDTQYF,TGTGCCAGCAGCATAGGACAGGGGGTCACAGATACGCAGTATTTT
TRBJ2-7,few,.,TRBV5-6,CASSLRSPGEQYF,TGTGCCAGCAGCTTACGGTCCCCGGGAGAGCAGTACTTC
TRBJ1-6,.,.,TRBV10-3,CATSGRQNSPLHF,TGTGCCACCTCGGGACGCCAGAATTCACCCCTCCACTTT
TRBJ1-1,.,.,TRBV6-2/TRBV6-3,CASSFRGQMNTEAFF,TGTGCCAGCAGTTTTCGAGGGCAGATGAACACCGAAGCTTTCTTT
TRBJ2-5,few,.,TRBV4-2,CASSQGIRVQETQYF,TGTGCCAGCAGCCAAGGAATCAGAGTCCAAGAGACCCAGTACTTC
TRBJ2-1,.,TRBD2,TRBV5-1,CASSGRGEDISYNEQFF,TGCGCCAGCAGCGGGCGGGGGGAAGACATAAGCTACAATGAGCAGTTCTTC
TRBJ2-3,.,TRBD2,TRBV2,CASRGGLAGFTDTQYF,TGTGCCAGCAGGGGCGGACTAGCGGGGTTCACAGATACGCAGTATTTT
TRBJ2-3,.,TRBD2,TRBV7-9,CASSSGLAGGFSTDTQYF,TGTGCCAGCAGCTCCGGACTAGCGGGGGGCTTTAGCACAGATACGCAGTATTTT
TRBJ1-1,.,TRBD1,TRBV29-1,CSVRQGADTEAFF,TGCAGCGTGAGACAGGGGGCGGATACTGAAGCTTTCTTT